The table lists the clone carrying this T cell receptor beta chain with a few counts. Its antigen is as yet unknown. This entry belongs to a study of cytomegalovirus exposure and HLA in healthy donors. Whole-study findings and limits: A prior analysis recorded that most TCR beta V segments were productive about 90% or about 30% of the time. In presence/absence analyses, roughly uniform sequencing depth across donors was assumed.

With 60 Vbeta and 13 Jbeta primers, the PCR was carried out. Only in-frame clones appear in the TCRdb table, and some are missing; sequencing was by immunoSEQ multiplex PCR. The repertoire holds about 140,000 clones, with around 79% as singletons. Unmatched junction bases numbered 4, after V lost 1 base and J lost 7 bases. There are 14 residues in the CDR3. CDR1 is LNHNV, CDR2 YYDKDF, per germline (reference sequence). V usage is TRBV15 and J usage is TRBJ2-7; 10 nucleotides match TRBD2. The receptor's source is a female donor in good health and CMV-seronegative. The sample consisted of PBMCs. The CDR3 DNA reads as TGTGCCACCAGCAGAGTGGGACTAGCGACTGAGCAGTACTTC. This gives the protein CATSRVGLATEQYF.